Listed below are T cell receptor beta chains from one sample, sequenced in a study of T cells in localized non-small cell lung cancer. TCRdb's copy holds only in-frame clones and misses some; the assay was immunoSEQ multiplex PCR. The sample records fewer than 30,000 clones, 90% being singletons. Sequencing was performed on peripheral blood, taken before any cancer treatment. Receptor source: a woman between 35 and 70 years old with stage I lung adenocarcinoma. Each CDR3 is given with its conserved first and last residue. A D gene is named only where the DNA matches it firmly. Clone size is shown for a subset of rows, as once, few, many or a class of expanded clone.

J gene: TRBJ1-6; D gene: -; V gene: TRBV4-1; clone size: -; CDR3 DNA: TGCGCCAGCAGCCAAGATGGATCGGCAGGGACATGGAATTCACCCCTCCACTTT; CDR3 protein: CASSQDGSAGTWNSPLHF
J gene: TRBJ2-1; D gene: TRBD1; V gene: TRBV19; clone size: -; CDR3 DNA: TGTGCCAGTAGTATAGGCCCAGGGGGATACAATGAGCAGTTCTTC; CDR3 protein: CASSIGPGGYNEQFF
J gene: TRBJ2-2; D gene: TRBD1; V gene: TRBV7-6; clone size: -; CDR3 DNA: TGTGCCAGCAGGACCGGGACAGTGAACACCGGGGAGCTGTTTTTT; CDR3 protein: CASRTGTVNTGELFF
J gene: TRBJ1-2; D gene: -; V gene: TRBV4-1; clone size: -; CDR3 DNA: TGCGCCAGCAGCCAAGTCACGGTCTCTAACTATGGCTACACCTTC; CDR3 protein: CASSQVTVSNYGYTF
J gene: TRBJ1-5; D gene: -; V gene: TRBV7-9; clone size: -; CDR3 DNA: TGTGCCAGCAGCTTAGACCTAGCCGGGCCCCAGCATTTT; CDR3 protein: CASSLDLAGPQHF
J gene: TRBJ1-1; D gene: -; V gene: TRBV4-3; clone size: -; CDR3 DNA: TGCGCCAGCAGCCAAGCTCGGCAGGGGAACACTGAAGCTTTCTTT; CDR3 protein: CASSQARQGNTEAFF
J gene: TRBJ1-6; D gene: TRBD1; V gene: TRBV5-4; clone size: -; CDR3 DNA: TGTGCCAGCAGCTTTCGTGGGACAGGGTCGCCCCTCCACTTT; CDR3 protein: CASSFRGTGSPLHF
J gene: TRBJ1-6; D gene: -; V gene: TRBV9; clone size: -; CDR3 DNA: TGTGCCAGCAGCGCCCCTCCTTATTCACCCCTCCACTTT; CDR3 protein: CASSAPPYSPLHF
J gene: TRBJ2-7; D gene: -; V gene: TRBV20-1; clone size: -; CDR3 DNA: TGCAGTGCTAGACAGGCCTACGAGCAGTACTTC; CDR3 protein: CSARQAYEQYF
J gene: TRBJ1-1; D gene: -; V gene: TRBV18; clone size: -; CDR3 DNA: TGTGCCAGCTCACCGGACCAGGGATTGAACACTGAAGCTTTCTTT; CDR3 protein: CASSPDQGLNTEAFF
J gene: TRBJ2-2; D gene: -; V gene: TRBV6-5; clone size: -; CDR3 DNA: TGTGCCAGCAGTTTTTACACCGGGGAGCTGTTTTTT; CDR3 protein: CASSFYTGELFF
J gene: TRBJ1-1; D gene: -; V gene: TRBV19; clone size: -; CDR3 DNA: TGTGCCAGTAGTGGGCCCAGGAAGGCAAAGGACACTGAAGCTTTCTTT; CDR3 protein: CASSGPRKAKDTEAFF
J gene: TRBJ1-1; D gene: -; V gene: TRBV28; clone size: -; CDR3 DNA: TGTGCCATTTCAGACCAAACTGAAGCTTTCTTT; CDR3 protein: CAISDQTEAFF
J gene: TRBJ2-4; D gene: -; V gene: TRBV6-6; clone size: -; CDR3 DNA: TGTGCCAGCAGTGGGAGAGTACTAGCCAAAAACATTCAGTACTTC; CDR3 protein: CASSGRVLAKNIQYF
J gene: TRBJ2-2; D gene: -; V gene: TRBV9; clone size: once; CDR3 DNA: TGTGCCAGCAGCGTAGGGCTCGACGGGATCGGGGAGCTGTTTTTT; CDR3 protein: CASSVGLDGIGELFF
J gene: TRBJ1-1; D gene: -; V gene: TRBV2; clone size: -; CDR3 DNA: TGTGCCAGCAGTCAATGGGTGAACACTGAAGCTTTCTTT; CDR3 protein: CASSQWVNTEAFF
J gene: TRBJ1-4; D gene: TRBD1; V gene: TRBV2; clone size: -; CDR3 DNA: TGTGCCAGCAGTGGGGACAGTTCAGCCGAAAAACTGTTTTTT; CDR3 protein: CASSGDSSAEKLFF
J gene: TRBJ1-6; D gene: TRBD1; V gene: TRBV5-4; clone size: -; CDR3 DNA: TGTGCCAGCAGCTTTCAGGGGGCGAATTCACCCCTCCACTTT; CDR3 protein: CASSFQGANSPLHF
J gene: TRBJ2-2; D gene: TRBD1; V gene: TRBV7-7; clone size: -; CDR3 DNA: TGTGCCAGCAGCGGGACAGGGCTGGTCTCCGGGGAGCTGTTTTTT; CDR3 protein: CASSGTGLVSGELFF
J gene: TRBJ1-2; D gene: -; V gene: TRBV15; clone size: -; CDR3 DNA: TGTGCCACCAGCAGAGTGGCAGACTACTATGGCTACACCTTC; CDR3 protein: CATSRVADYYGYTF
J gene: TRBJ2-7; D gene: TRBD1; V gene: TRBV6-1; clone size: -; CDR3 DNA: TGTGCCAGCGATCCGGGACAGGGGAGTCACGAGCAGTACTTC; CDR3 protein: CASDPGQGSHEQYF
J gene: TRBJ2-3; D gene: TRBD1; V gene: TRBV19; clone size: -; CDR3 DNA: TGTGCCAGTAGCCGGGACAGGGGCTCTACAGATACGCAGTATTTT; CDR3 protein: CASSRDRGSTDTQYF
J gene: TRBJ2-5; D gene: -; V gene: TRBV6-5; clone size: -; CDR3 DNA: TGTGCCAGCAGTTTCGGACTACCCATACACCCAGAGACCCAGTACTTC; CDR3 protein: CASSFGLPIHPETQYF
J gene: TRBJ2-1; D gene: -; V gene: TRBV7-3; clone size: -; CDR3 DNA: TGTGCCAGCAGCTTAACTGGAGTTGGTGAGCAGTTCTTC; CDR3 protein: CASSLTGVGEQFF
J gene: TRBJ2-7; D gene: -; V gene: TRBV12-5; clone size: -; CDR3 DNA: TGTGCTAGTGGGGATTTCTACGAGCAGTACTTC; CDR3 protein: CASGDFYEQYF
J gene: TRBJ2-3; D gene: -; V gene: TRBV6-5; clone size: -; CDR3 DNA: TGTGCCAGCAGTTATGGAGGACCCACAGATACGCAGTATTTT; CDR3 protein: CASSYGGPTDTQYF
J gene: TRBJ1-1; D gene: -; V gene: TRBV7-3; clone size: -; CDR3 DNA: TGTGCCAGCTCTTTGGGGGAGAGGGGGAACACTGAAGCTTTCTTT; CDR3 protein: CASSLGERGNTEAFF
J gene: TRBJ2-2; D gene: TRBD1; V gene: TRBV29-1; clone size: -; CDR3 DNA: TGCAGCGCCGGGACAGGAGTAACCGGGGAGCTGTTTTTT; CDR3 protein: CSAGTGVTGELFF
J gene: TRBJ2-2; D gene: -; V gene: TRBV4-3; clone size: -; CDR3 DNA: TGCGCCAGCAGCCAAGCGAATAGCCGGTTCGGGGAGCTGTTTTTT; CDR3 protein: CASSQANSRFGELFF
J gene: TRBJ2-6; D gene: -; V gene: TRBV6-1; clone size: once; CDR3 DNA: TGTGCCAGCAGTGATCCTTTTCGGGGGCAGTACGGTGGGGCCAACGTCCTGACTTTC; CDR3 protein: CASSDPFRGQYGGANVLTF
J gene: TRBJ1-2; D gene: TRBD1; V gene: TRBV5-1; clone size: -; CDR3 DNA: TGCGCCAGCAGCGCTACTGGGACAGGGGGCGATGGCTACACCTTC; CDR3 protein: CASSATGTGGDGYTF
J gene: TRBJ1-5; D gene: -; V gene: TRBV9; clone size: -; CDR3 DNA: TGTGCCAGCAGTGGACGGGGCGATAGCAATCAGCCCCAGCATTTT; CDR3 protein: CASSGRGDSNQPQHF
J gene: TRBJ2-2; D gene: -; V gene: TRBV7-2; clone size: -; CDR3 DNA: TGTGCCAGCAGCTTATCCCGGGCGTACACCGGGGAGCTGTTTTTT; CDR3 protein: CASSLSRAYTGELFF
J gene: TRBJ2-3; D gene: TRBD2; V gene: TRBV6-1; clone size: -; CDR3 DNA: TGTGCCAGCCCCAAGCGGGAGGGCCTAGATACGCAGTATTTT; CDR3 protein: CASPKREGLDTQYF
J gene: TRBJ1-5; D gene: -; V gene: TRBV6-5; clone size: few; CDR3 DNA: TGTGCCAGCAGTTACTCGGTGGTAGGTCAGCCCCAGCATTTT; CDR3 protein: CASSYSVVGQPQHF
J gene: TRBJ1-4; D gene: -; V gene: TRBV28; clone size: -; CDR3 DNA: TGTGCCAGCAGTCCCCCCCGGGTCGGCGAAAAACTGTTTTTT; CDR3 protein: CASSPPRVGEKLFF
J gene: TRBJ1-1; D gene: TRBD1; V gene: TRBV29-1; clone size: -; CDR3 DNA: TGCAGCGGCTGGACAGGGAGCTTGCTTCCTGAAGCTTTCTTT; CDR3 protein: CSGWTGSLLPEAFF
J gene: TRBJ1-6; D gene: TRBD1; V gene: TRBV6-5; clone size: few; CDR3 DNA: TGTGCCAGCAGTTACTCACAGGGGATAGGGTCACCCCTCCACTTT; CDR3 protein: CASSYSQGIGSPLHF
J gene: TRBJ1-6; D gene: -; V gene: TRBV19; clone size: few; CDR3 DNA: TGTGCCAGTAGTAAAACCCCTGACGGACACCCCCTCCACTTT; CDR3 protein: CASSKTPDGHPLHF
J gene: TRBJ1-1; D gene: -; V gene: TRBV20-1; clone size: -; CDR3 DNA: TGCAGTGCTAGAAGGGACACTGAAGCTTTCTTT; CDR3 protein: CSARRDTEAFF
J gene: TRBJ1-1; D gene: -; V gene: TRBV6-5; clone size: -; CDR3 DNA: TGTGCCAGCAGTTCAAAGGGGAACACTGAAGCTTTCTTT; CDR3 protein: CASSSKGNTEAFF
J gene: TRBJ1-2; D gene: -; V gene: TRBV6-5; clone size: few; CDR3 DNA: TGTGCCAGCAGACCTTCCGGGGTCCCGGTGTGGGGCTACACCTTC; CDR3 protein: CASRPSGVPVWGYTF
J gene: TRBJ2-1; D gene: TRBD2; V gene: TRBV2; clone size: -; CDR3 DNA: TGTGCCAGCAGTTCCCGGACTAGCGGTTCCTACTACAATGAGCAGTTCTTC; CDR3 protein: CASSSRTSGSYYNEQFF
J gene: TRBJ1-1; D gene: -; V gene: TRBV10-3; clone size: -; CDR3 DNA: TGTGCCATCAGTGAGTCCGACAGAGCCCTGAACACTGAAGCTTTCTTT; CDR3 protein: CAISESDRALNTEAFF
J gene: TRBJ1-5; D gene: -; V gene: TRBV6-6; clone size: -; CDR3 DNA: TGTGCCAGCAGTTACTCTGGCCATAGCAATCAGCCCCAGCATTTT; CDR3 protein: CASSYSGHSNQPQHF
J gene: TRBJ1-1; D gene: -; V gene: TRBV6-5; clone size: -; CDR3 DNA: TGTGCCAGCTACGGACAATTGCATGCTTTCTTT; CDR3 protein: CASYGQLHAFF
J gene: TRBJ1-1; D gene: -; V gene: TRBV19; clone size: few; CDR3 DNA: TGTGCCAGTAGTACCCGCCAGGGACTCTCTGAAGCTTTCTTT; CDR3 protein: CASSTRQGLSEAFF
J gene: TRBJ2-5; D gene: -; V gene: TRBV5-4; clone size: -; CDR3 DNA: TGTGCCAGCAGCACTGGGCCAGGGGAAGAGACCCAGTACTTC; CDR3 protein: CASSTGPGEETQYF
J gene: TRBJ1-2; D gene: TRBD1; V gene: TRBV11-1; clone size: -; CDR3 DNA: TGTGCCAGCAGCCTCGGACAGGTGAATTATGGCTACACCTTC; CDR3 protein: CASSLGQVNYGYTF
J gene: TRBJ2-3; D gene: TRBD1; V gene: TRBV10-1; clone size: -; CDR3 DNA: TGCGCCAGCAGTGGACAGGGGACAGATACGCAGTATTTT; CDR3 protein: CASSGQGTDTQYF
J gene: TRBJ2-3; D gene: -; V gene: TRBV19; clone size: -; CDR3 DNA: TGTGCCAGTAGTATAGGAGGGAGTGCAGATACGCAGTATTTT; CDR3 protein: CASSIGGSADTQYF
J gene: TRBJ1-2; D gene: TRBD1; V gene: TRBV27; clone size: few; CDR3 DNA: TGTGCCAGCCGCGCAGGGGGCGAGAACTATGGCTACACCTTC; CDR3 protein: CASRAGGENYGYTF
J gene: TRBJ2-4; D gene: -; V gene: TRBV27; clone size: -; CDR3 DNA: TGTGCCAGCAGCCTGACGCGGCTAGCCAAAAACATTCAGTACTTC; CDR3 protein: CASSLTRLAKNIQYF
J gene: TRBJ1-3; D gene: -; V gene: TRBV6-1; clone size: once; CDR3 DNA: TGTGCCAGCAGTGAACAAAGGGACACCATATATTTT; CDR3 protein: CASSEQRDTIYF
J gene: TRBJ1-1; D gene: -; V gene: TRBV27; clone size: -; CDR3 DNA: TGTGCCAGCAGTTCTTCTCTGAACACTGAAGCTTTCTTT; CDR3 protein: CASSSSLNTEAFF